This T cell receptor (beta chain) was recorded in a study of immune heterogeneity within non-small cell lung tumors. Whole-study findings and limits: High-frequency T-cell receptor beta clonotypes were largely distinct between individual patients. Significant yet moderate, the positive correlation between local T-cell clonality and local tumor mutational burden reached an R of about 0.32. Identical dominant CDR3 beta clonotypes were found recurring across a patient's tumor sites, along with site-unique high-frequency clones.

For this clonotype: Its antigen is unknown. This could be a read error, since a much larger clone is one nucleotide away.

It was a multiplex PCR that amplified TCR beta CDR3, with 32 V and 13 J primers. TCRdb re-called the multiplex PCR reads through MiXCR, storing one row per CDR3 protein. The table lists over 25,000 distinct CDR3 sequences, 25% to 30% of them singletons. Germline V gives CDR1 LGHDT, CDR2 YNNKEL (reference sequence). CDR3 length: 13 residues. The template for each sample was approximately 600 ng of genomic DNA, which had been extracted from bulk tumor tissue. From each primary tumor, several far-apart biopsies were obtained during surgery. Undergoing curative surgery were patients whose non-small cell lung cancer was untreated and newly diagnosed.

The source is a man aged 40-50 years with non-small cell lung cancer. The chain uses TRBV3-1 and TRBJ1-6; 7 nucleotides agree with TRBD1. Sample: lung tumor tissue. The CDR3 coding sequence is TGTGCCAGCAAAAGGGGGCGAGATTCACCCTTCCACTTT. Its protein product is CASKRGRDSPFHF.